The 18 T cell receptor beta chains listed next were all sequenced from one sample in a study of T-cell reconstitution after alpha-beta-depleted transplantation in children. The authors prepared the TCRbeta library with unique molecular identifiers. TCRdb recomputed calls from the PCR reads with MiXCR, one row per CDR3 protein. The sample holds hundreds of thousands of distinct CDR3 sequences, around 10% seen once. This sample comprised PBMCs, obtained before TCRalphabeta/CD19-depleted stem cell transplant. These receptor sequences come from a boy under three years old with acute myeloid leukemia, due to receive a stem cell transplant.

Many counts were recorded for this clonotype. The chain joins TRBV7-9 to TRBJ2-5; D ambiguous. The CDR3 has 13 residues. Germline V gives CDR1 SEHNR, CDR2 FQNEAQ (reference sequence). V gave up 2 bases and J gave up 0 bases, with 4 bases separating them. DNA for the CDR3: TGTGCCAGCAGCTTACCGTACCAAGAGACCCAGTACTTC. This translates into CASSLPYQETQYF.

The CDR3 nucleotides are TGTGCCAGCAGCAGACAACAGGGGGCCGGCACAGATACGCAGTATTTT. Its translation: CASSRQQGAGTDTQYF. This sequence joins TRBV9 and TRBJ2-3; TRBD1 matches 9 bases. This CDR3 region has 16 residues. Per germline, CDR1 SGDLS and CDR2 YYNGEE. V trimming: 4 bases; J trimming: 1 base; junction bases outside the gene matches: 7.

The chain joins TRBV6-6 to TRBJ2-2; D uncertain. This CDR3 is built from 11 residues. Trimming removed 6 bases from V and 7 bases from J, with 6 bases in between. CDR1 and CDR2 (germline): MNHNY, SVGAGI (reference sequence). CDR3 residues: CASSRYGELFF. The CDR3 DNA follows: TGTGCCAGCAGCCGCTACGGGGAGCTGTTTTTT.

In this sample, this clonotype turned up many times. This chain joins TRBV20-1 and TRBJ1-6; possible D gene TRBD1, 5 bases. Trimming shortened V by 6 bases and J by 3 bases, and 12 bases separated the two germline ends. The CDR3 spans 14 residues. Germline lookup yields CDR1 DFQATT and CDR2 SNEGSKA (reference sequence). The CDR3 spells CSARGRGYNSPLHF. CDR3 DNA: TGCAGTGCGAGGGGACGGGGCTATAATTCACCCCTCCACTTT.

This chain uses TRBV30 with TRBJ2-5; a weak D match, TRBD2 (5 bases). Germline CDR1 and CDR2: GTSNPN and SVGIG (reference sequence). Trimming pared 0 bases from V and 7 bases from J, leaving 12 bases between. This CDR3 region has 13 residues. The CDR3 spells CAWSVRAGGTQYF. CDR3 DNA: TGTGCCTGGAGTGTACGGGCCGGAGGGACCCAGTACTTC.

The count of this clonotype is one. The chain couples TRBV7-4 to TRBJ2-1, with D possibly TRBD1 on 5 matching bases. V lost 1 base and J 4 bases, leaving 11 bases between the germline ends. In germline, CDR1 is SGHVT, CDR2 SQSDAQ. The CDR3 extends over 15 amino acids. CDR3 sequence (DNA): TGTGCCAGCAGCTTAGAGGGGTCACAATACAATGAGCAGTTCTTC. It is translated as CASSLEGSQYNEQFF. Based on the CDR3 plus reference TRBV7-4 and TRBJ2-1, the full variable domain is GAGVSQSPRYKVAKRGRDVALRCDSISGHVTLYWYRQTLGQGSEVLTYSQSDAQRDKSGRPSGRFSAERPERSVSTLKIQRTEQGDSAVYLCASSLEGSQYNEQFFGPGTRLTVL.

This clonotype was picked up many times. The chain carries TRBV5-1 and TRBJ2-5; 8 bases map to TRBD2. J was trimmed by 5 bases and V by 9 bases; bases with no gene match: 15. CDR1 and CDR2 from the germline V gene are SGHRS and YFSETQ. This CDR3 comprises 15 residues. CDR3 coding DNA: TGCGCCACCTGTCCGGGACTAGGAGGCAGGGAGACCCAGTACTTC. It encodes CATCPGLGGRETQYF.

This clonotype has ten or more counts. DNA of the CDR3: TGTGCCAGCAGCTCTGGACAGCACTACGAGCAGTACTTC. As protein: CASSSGQHYEQYF. The chain recombines TRBV7-8 with TRBJ2-7; D may be TRBD1 (6 bases). Trimming removed 4 bases from V and 3 bases from J, with 10 bases in between. Germline CDR1 SGHVS, CDR2 FQNEAQ. CDR3 size: 13 residues.

This clonotype was picked up a small number of times. The chain joins TRBV14 to TRBJ2-1; TRBD1 is a possible D gene (6 bases). Germline CDR1 is SGHDN and CDR2 is FVKESK. V dropped 4 bases and J dropped 4 bases, with 17 bases sitting between them. The CDR3 length is 16 residues. This CDR3 is CASSPRQVPSYNEQFF. The CDR3 DNA reads as TGTGCCAGCAGCCCACGACAGGTGCCTTCATACAATGAGCAGTTCTTC.

This clonotype was detected ten times or more. This sequence joins TRBV5-1 and TRBJ2-7, with D possibly matching TRBD2 (5 bases). Trimming removed 0 bases from V and 5 bases from J, with 12 bases in between. Germline assignment: CDR1 SGHRS and CDR2 YFSETQ. This CDR3 is built from 14 residues. CDR3 region: CASSLGGPRDEQYF. For the CDR3, the DNA is TGCGCCAGCAGCTTGGGAGGGCCTCGGGACGAGCAGTACTTC.

This clonotype has a handful of counts. The CDR3 sequence: CASTRSQKQETQYF. The DNA of the CDR3 is TGTGCCAGTACACGATCCCAAAAACAAGAGACCCAGTACTTC. The chain recombines TRBV6-1 with TRBJ2-5; D gene unclear. Trimming pared 9 bases from V and 2 bases from J, leaving 16 bases between. This CDR3 has 14 amino acids. Per the germline V gene, CDR1 is MNHNS and CDR2 is SASEGT.

This chain uses TRBV7-6 with TRBJ2-2; D remains unclear. The CDR3 has 17 residues. Trimming took 1 base from V and 0 from J, leaving 12 bases between them. Germline V gene lookup returns CDR1 SGHVS and CDR2 FNYEAQ. The CDR3 region has the DNA TGTGCCAGCAGCTTAGTAATCTACGCAGCGAACACCGGGGAGCTGTTTTTT. It translates to CASSLVIYAANTGELFF.

Many counts were recorded for this clonotype. This sequence joins TRBV11-2 and TRBJ2-3; possible D gene TRBD1, 5 bases. Germline values: CDR1 SGHAT, CDR2 FQNNGV. The germline V and J ends were trimmed by 3 bases and 4 bases, with 11 bases remaining between them. This CDR3 comprises 14 residues. CDR3 coding DNA: TGTGCCAGCAGCTTTGACAGCCCCCCAGATACGCAGTATTTT. It encodes CASSFDSPPDTQYF.

This sequence joins TRBV7-9 and TRBJ1-1; no clear D. V was shortened by 3 bases and J by 1 base, with 9 bases between the two germline ends. The CDR3 runs to 14 residues. Germline-derived CDR1 and CDR2 are SEHNR and FQNEAQ (reference sequence). CDR3 protein: CASSLTHPNTEAFF. CDR3 sequence (DNA): TGTGCCAGCAGCTTGACACATCCGAACACTGAAGCTTTCTTT.

This clonotype was seen at least ten times. This chain uses TRBV7-2 with TRBJ1-1; D perhaps matches TRBD1 (5 bases). CDR3 length equals 15 residues. V lost 2 bases and J 2 bases, leaving 12 bases between the germline ends. Per the germline V gene, CDR1 is SGHTA and CDR2 is FQGNSA. This CDR3 is CASSLSGGGNTEAFF. In DNA form, the CDR3 reads TGTGCCAGCAGCTTAAGCGGCGGGGGAAACACTGAAGCTTTCTTT. Complete variable domain (other parts from reference TRBV7-2 and TRBJ1-1): GAGVSQSPSNKVTEKGKDVELRCDPISGHTALYWYRQSLGQGLEFLIYFQGNSAPDKSGLPSDRFSAERTGGSVSTLTIQRTQQEDSAVYLCASSLSGGGNTEAFFGQGTRLTVV.

This clonotype was found many times. The gene calls are TRBV29-1 and TRBJ2-1; 16 positions match TRBD2. The CDR3 consists of 16 residues. V gave up 5 bases and J gave up 4 bases; unmatched junction bases: 5. The germline CDR1 and CDR2 sequences are SQVTM and ANQGSEA. CDR3 residues: CSVTGLAGGVYNEQFF. The CDR3 DNA reads as TGCAGCGTTACGGGACTAGCGGGGGGGGTGTACAATGAGCAGTTCTTC.

This clonotype was counted ten times or more. V is TRBV11-2 and J is TRBJ2-3; 8 bases match TRBD2. This CDR3 is 16 amino acids long. J was trimmed by 4 bases and V by 1 base; bases with no gene match: 7. Looked up from germline, CDR1 is SGHAT and CDR2 is FQNNGV. CDR3 nucleotides: TGTGCCAGCAGCTTAGGCGCGGGGGGCAGGGCAGATACGCAGTATTTT. Translation gives CASSLGAGGRADTQYF. Complete variable domain (other parts from reference TRBV11-2 and TRBJ2-3): EAGVAQSPRYKIIEKRQSVAFWCNPISGHATLYWYQQILGQGPKLLIQFQNNGVVDDSQLPKDRFSAERLKGVDSTLKIQPAKLEDSAVYLCASSLGAGGRADTQYFGPGTRLTVL.

This clonotype occurred a few times. The chain joins TRBV7-2 to TRBJ2-5, with 7 bases aligning to TRBD2. Germline-derived CDR1 and CDR2 are SGHTA and FQGNSA. The CDR3 has 14 amino acids. With V trimmed by 0 bases and J by 7 bases, 5 bases remained unmatched. CDR3 coding DNA: TGTGCCAGCAGCTTAGCGGGAGGGTCCGCGACCCAGTACTTC. Amino acid sequence: CASSLAGGSATQYF. Complete variable domain (other parts from reference TRBV7-2 and TRBJ2-5): GAGVSQSPSNKVTEKGKDVELRCDPISGHTALYWYRQSLGQGLEFLIYFQGNSAPDKSGLPSDRFSAERTGGSVSTLTIQRTQQEDSAVYLCASSLAGGSATQYFGPGTRLLVL.